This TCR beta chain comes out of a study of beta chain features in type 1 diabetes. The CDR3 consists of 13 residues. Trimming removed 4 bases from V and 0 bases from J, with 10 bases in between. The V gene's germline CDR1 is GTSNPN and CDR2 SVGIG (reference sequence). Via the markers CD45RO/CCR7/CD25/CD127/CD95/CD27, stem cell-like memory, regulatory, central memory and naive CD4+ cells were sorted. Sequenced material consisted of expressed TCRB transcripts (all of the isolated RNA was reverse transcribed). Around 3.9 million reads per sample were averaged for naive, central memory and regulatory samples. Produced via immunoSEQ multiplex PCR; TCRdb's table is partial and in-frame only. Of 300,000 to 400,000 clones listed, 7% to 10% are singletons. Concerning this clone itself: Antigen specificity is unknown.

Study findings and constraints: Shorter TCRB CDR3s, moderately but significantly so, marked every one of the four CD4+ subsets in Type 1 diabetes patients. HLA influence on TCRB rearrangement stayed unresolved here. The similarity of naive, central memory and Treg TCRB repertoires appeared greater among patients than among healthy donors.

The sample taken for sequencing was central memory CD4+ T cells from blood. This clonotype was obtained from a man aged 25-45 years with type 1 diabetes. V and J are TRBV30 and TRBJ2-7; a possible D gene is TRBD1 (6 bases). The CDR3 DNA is TGTGCCTGGAATACAGGGAACTCCTACGAGCAGTACTTC. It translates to CAWNTGNSYEQYF. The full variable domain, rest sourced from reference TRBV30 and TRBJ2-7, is SQTIHQWPATLVQPVGSPLSLECTVEGTSNPNLYWYRQAAGRGLQLLFYSVGIGQISSEVPQNLSASRPQDRQFILSSKKLLLSDSGFYLCAWNTGNSYEQYFGPGTRLTVT.